The entry below gives a single T cell receptor (beta chain) sequence along with its context. Its antigen has not been determined. One base away there is no much larger clone; base qualities are not given. The library was prepared using 5' RACE. The sequencer was an Illumina HiSeq 2500. The second PCR ran for about 6 to 12 cycles and used a J-beta primer mix along with a sample-barcoded 5' primer. A template-switch 5' adaptor carrying 12 random nucleotides introduced a unique molecular identifier onto each TCR beta cDNA molecule. Each sample yielded at least 2.5 million CDR3-containing paired-end reads. First-strand cDNA was synthesized from all RNA with the Mint cDNA synthesis kit, primed by a TRBC-specific oligonucleotide. All cDNA was treated with uracil-DNA glycosylase and then went through a first 18-cycle PCR with the universal primers M1SS and BC2_uni_R. From the authors' description of their analysis: For normalization, 1 million high-quality reads were randomly selected from each sample, with every read carrying a distinct molecular identifier. Reads with shared molecular identifiers were discarded instead of being binned into consensus sequences. CDR3 identification, clonotype clustering and error correction used MiTCR with a Q25 quality threshold and the strictest error-elimination algorithm. A nonparametric unseen species model with Euler transformation was used to estimate a lower bound on total TCR beta diversity. TCRdb reran the public reads through fastp at Q25 and MiXCR, keeping productive beta chains. Each record represents a unique CDR3 protein, reported with the most common genes and DNA among its rows. V and J calls and clone size were set by TCRdb, not the authors. The table for this sample lists hundreds of thousands of distinct CDR3 sequences; around 48% of them were counted only once. Around a third of the sample comes from the top ten.

The data were taken from a study of blood T cells in healthy people across ages (dated by TCRdb to about 2015). Concerning the study at large: Template switching captured roughly one uniquely barcoded TCR beta cDNA molecule per two T cells in model experiments. The study measured age-related changes in TCR beta repertoire diversity using deep sequencing normalized with unique cDNA molecular identifiers. Donors were grouped into four age groups: young (average approximately 16 years), middle-aged (39), aged (roughly 62) and long-lived (around 80). To avoid experimental bias, donors of different ages were randomly spread across the sequencing lanes. For two donors (one aged 18 to 30 and one aged 80 or older), the study analyzed two additional independent replicas of 1 million unique cDNA reads from the same blood draw.

Beyond this particular receptor, the publication reports: The CMV infection status of donors was not known, potentially confounding age-related changes in expanded clonotypes. Because profiling used bulk unsorted PBMCs, naive and antigen-experienced compartments could not be compared conclusively. Compared with the aged group, more naive CD4+ T cells, fewer expanded clones and increased TCR diversity were shown by the long-lived group, suggesting age selection. The percentage of naive T cells measured by flow cytometry correlated strongly with observed TCR beta diversity. Estimates of total diversity based on one million sequenced T cells were regarded as lower bounds and as underestimates. As age increased, observed TCR beta diversity per million T cells dropped in a roughly linear way, and a significant reduction was already evident by age roughly 36.

Systemically healthy Caucasian individuals from Russia, approximately 39 in total and aged about 6 to 95 years, were included as donors. Approximately 10 milliliters of peripheral blood were collected from each donor into EDTA-treated Vacutainer tubes. Ficoll-Paque density-gradient centrifugation was used to isolate PBMCs, with at least 6 million obtained per sample. Total RNA was extracted from PBMCs with Trizol reagent, with at least 5.5 micrograms obtained per sample. Naive CD45RAhigh/CD27high T cell percentages were measured by flow cytometry on a PBMC aliquot from every donor. Sequencing used blood. This TCR was recovered from a woman in her sixties in good health.

The nucleotide sequence is TGTGCCAGCAGTTTACGGTGGGAGGGTGAGCAGTTCTTC. It codes for CASSLRWEGEQFF. Rearrangement joined TRBV27 to TRBJ2-1, with TRBD2 matching 7 junction bases. V loses 2 bases at its end and J loses 9 bases; junction bases beyond the gene matches: 4. The CDR3 runs 13 residues from the cysteine to the phenylalanine. Kept here is only the CDR3 DNA, which spans 39 bases and is read in frame from base 1. In the germline V gene (reference sequence), CDR1 corresponds to MNHEY and CDR2 to SMNVEV.